The following is a T cell receptor (beta chain) sequence with its context. It lacks a known antigen. Base quality data are lacking; no much larger clone is found one base away. The source of the sample is a study of blood T cell repertoires in COVID-19 (dated by TCRdb to 2020 to 2022). For context, the study as a whole: Collaborator samples came from the United States, Italy and Spain and covered acute and convalescent phases of COVID-19. The prospective study material was composed of cDNA or gDNA derived from T cells, B-cell-depleted T cells, or PBMCs. Subjects who had been exposed to COVID-19, were actively infected with it, or had recovered from it provided the deeply sampled blood TCRbeta repertoires that made up the dataset. The repertoires were released in a freely available public database meant as a resource for research on the immune response to SARS-CoV-2. Samples came from the ongoing ImmuneRACE study (first 160 participants) plus 1,254 subjects from 6 global collaborators. Nearly every sample came with metadata listing a de-identified subject ID, COVID-19 status, age in years and sex. HLA class I and class II types, where available, came from metadata supplied by the sample provider rather than from assay-based typing. Summary of the overall study and its limitations: Clinical and demographic metadata were provided uncurated, with the amount varying by source and participant.

Sequences SQVTM (CDR1) and ANQGSEA (CDR2) are obtained from the germline V gene. Spanning cysteine to phenylalanine, the CDR3 consists of 12 amino acids. The sequence is cut down to CDR3 DNA, 36 bases in frame from base 1. The germline V and J ends show losses of 6 bases and 8 bases respectively, and no gene match explains 8 bases of the junction. Collaborating institutions collected whole blood in K2EDTA tubes following their own protocols. Collaborator samples were shipped for TCRbeta analysis as frozen whole blood, isolated PBMCs, or DNA extracted from either sample type. The immunoSEQ Assay, a bias-controlled multiplex PCR, was used to amplify TCRbeta CDR3 regions from genomic DNA. Per the authors' processing: The number of nucleated cells in each sample was estimated by amplification of reference gene primers within the assay. To quantify the absolute abundance of each unique TCRbeta CDR3 rearrangement, sequence reads were collapsed and filtered. Productive Simpson clonality was computed per sample as the square root of Simpson's diversity index over productive rearrangements. TCRdb holds this immuneACCESS table with in-frame rearrangements only. Some clones are missing; in checked studies, unresolved V genes explain under half, and the rest has no known cause. V and J calls and clone size are as listed in that table; D and trimming were resolved from the DNA. This sample holds some 93,000 clones; around nine tenths were observed only once. The ten largest clonotypes hold around a tenth of the sample.

In this chain, TRBV29-1 is recombined with TRBJ1-1; 8 bases in between match TRBD1. The source of this sequence is a man between 50 and 59 years old with acute or convalescent COVID-19. Sequencing was carried out using peripheral blood. The CDR3 reads CSVENWTGEAFF. The DNA reads TGCAGCGTAGAGAATTGGACAGGGGAAGCTTTCTTT.